Below, one T cell receptor beta chain is given with its context. No antigen is known for it. The data belong to a study of beta chain features in type 1 diabetes. Populations isolated by sorting all had purity greater than 95%. Every bit of the isolated RNA underwent reverse transcription, so sequencing read expressed TCRB transcripts. Profiling relied on immunoSEQ multiplex PCR, and the TCRdb table lists in-frame clones only, not all of them. The table includes about 650,000 clones, over 10% detected once. General study points: PCR may have favored shorter templates equally in patients and controls. A moderate, significant TCRB CDR3 shortening appeared in type 1 diabetes across four CD4+ subsets.

CDR3 length: 12 amino acids. V lost 3 bases to trimming and J lost 4 bases, with 4 bases between them. The germline V gene has CDR1 SGHNT and CDR2 YENEEA. This clonotype was sampled from a man aged 25-45 years with type 1 diabetes. Sequencing used naive CD4+ T cells from blood. The genes are TRBV11-3 and TRBJ1-3; D not resolved. The CDR3 region is CASSFEGNTIYF. DNA for the CDR3: TGTGCCAGCAGCTTTGAAGGAAACACCATATATTTT.